These T cell receptor beta chains were read from a single sample in a study of T cell responses to AZD1222 COVID-19 vaccine. TCRdb's copy holds only in-frame clones and misses some; the assay was immunoSEQ multiplex PCR. Altogether 100,000 to 150,000 clones are present, about 88% being singletons, with the ten largest covering 3%. Source: peripheral blood, taken 28 days after the second AZD1222 dose. These receptors were collected from an adult who received the AZD1222 COVID-19 vaccine. CDR3s include the opening cysteine and the closing phenylalanine or tryptophan. A D gene is named only where the DNA matches it firmly. Where a row states a size, it is once, few, many or the class of an expanded clone; other rows omit it.

cdr3_length	v_call	d_call	clone_size	j_call	cdr3_nt	cdr3_aa
16	TRBV7-9	.	.	TRBJ1-2	TGTGCCAGCAGCTTAGCCCAAGGTGTAGCTAACTATGGCTACACCTTC	CASSLAQGVANYGYTF
15	TRBV5-1	TRBD2	.	TRBJ2-7	TGCGCCAGCAGCTTGGCCGGGGTAGCGGGGGGCGAGCAGTACTTC	CASSLAGVAGGEQYF
16	TRBV7-3	.	.	TRBJ2-3	TGTGCCAGCAGCTTAGGGGGGGACAAACGCACAGATACGCAGTATTTT	CASSLGGDKRTDTQYF
13	TRBV6-5	.	.	TRBJ1-1	TGTGCCAGCAAAAACACCCCTAGGGGTGAAGCTTTCTTT	CASKNTPRGEAFF
16	TRBV3-1/TRBV3-2	TRBD2	once	TRBJ2-5	TGTGCCAGCAGCCAAGAAGGGGGGCTAGCGGGAGAGACCCAGTACTTC	CASSQEGGLAGETQYF
13	TRBV10-1	TRBD1	.	TRBJ2-5	TGCGCCAGCTCTCCAGGGGGCAGGGAGACCCAGTACTTC	CASSPGGRETQYF
15	TRBV30	.	once	TRBJ1-2	TGTGCCTGGAAAGGGACGTTACGACGCAACTATGGCTACACCTTC	CAWKGTLRRNYGYTF
15	TRBV5-1	TRBD1	.	TRBJ2-5	TGCGCCAGCAGCCCATACGGACAGGGAATGGAGACCCAGTACTTC	CASSPYGQGMETQYF
11	TRBV3-1/TRBV3-2	.	.	TRBJ1-2	TGTGCCAGCAGCCAAGGGTATGGCTACACCTTC	CASSQGYGYTF
14	TRBV5-4	.	.	TRBJ1-2	TGTGCCAGCAGCTTGGTCGGGGGGGCGCTTGGCTACACCTTC	CASSLVGGALGYTF
15	TRBV9	.	.	TRBJ1-2	TGTGCCAGCAGCGTAGTGACGGGTTCTAACTATGGCTACACCTTC	CASSVVTGSNYGYTF
15	TRBV6-5	TRBD1	.	TRBJ1-1	TGTGCCAGCAGTTTTACAGGGGATAGGAACACTGAAGCTTTCTTT	CASSFTGDRNTEAFF
14	TRBV6-2/TRBV6-3	.	.	TRBJ1-6	TGTGCCAGCAGTGATCGAGGTCATAATTCACCCCTCCACTTT	CASSDRGHNSPLHF
13	TRBV3-1/TRBV3-2	.	.	TRBJ2-7	TGTGCCAGCAGCCAACAGGTTCACTACGAGCAGTACTTC	CASSQQVHYEQYF
14	TRBV2	.	.	TRBJ1-2	TGTGCCAGCAGTGGACCGGGAACTAACTATGGCTACACCTTC	CASSGPGTNYGYTF
14	TRBV24-1	.	.	TRBJ1-5	TGTGCCACCAGTGACGGGTATAGCAATCAGCCCCAGCATTTT	CATSDGYSNQPQHF
14	TRBV2	.	.	TRBJ2-2	TGTGCCAGCGCGCAGTTCGGGAACACCGGGGAGCTGTTTTTT	CASAQFGNTGELFF
15	TRBV5-1	.	.	TRBJ1-5	TGCGCCAGCAGCTTGGCGCCAGGGCTCAATCAGCCCCAGCATTTT	CASSLAPGLNQPQHF
16	TRBV7-9	TRBD1	.	TRBJ2-2	TGTGCCAGCAGCCCCGCTGGGACAGCGAACACCGGGGAGCTGTTTTTT	CASSPAGTANTGELFF
15	TRBV10-2	TRBD1	.	TRBJ2-1	TGCGCCAGCAGTGAGTTCTGGGACAGTCTCTATGAGCAGTTCTTC	CASSEFWDSLYEQFF
13	TRBV29-1	.	.	TRBJ2-3	TGCAGCGCAAAGGGTCAGGGAACAGATACGCAGTATTTT	CSAKGQGTDTQYF
15	TRBV3-1/TRBV3-2	.	.	TRBJ2-5	TGTGCCAGCAGTAGCCCTTATTTTCTGGAGGAGACCCAGTACTTC	CASSSPYFLEETQYF
15	TRBV7-2	.	few	TRBJ1-6	TGTGCCAGCAGACTGTCATGGCCAGAGAATTCACCCCTCCACTTT	CASRLSWPENSPLHF
16	TRBV4-1	TRBD2	.	TRBJ2-6	TGCGCCAGCAGCCCCATCGGGGGGTCGGGGGCCAACGTCCTGACTTTC	CASSPIGGSGANVLTF
15	TRBV9	TRBD1	few	TRBJ2-3	TGTGCCAGCAGCACCGACAGGGTGCATGTAGATACGCAGTATTTT	CASSTDRVHVDTQYF
15	TRBV7-9	TRBD1	.	TRBJ1-4	TGTGCCAGCAGCCTCGAGACAGGGGGTGGTGAAAAACTGTTTTTT	CASSLETGGGEKLFF
13	TRBV18	.	.	TRBJ1-2	TGTGCCAGCTCACCACAGGCGCACTATGGCTACACCTTC	CASSPQAHYGYTF
14	TRBV7-9	.	.	TRBJ1-5	TGTGCCAGCAGCTTAGCCCTAAGCAATCAGCCCCAGCATTTT	CASSLALSNQPQHF
13	TRBV27	TRBD1	.	TRBJ2-7	TGTGCCAGCAGTTGGGACAGGACGTACGAGCAGTACTTC	CASSWDRTYEQYF
19	TRBV7-2	.	once	TRBJ1-3	TGTGCCAGCAGCTTAGGGACAGCGGATCCTATCTTCTCTGGAAACACCATATATTTT	CASSLGTADPIFSGNTIYF
15	TRBV16	.	.	TRBJ1-2	TGTGCCAGCAGCCAATTTGGGGGCAGGTCGGAAGGCTACACCTTC	CASSQFGGRSEGYTF
14	TRBV3-1/TRBV3-2	.	.	TRBJ2-5	TGTGCCAGCAGCCAAGAGGTGAGGTCAGAGACCCAGTACTTC	CASSQEVRSETQYF
14	TRBV6-1	.	.	TRBJ2-7	TGTGCCAGCAGTGAAGTAGTCCGGCTTGGCGAGCAGTACTTC	CASSEVVRLGEQYF
14	TRBV19	TRBD1	.	TRBJ1-4	TGTGCCAGTTGGCACAGGGGAGGCGATGAAAAACTGTTTTTT	CASWHRGGDEKLFF
15	TRBV18	.	few	TRBJ1-6	TGTGCCAGCTCACGGTACGCACAGCCAATGGCACCCCTCCACTTT	CASSRYAQPMAPLHF
15	TRBV11-2	TRBD1	.	TRBJ2-2	TGTGCCAGCAGCTCCCACAGGGGGCAAGCCGGGGAGCTGTTTTTT	CASSSHRGQAGELFF
18	TRBV18	TRBD1	.	TRBJ1-4	TGTGCCAGCTCACCTTCCCGTCAGGGGGTTACAACTAATGAAAAACTGTTTTTT	CASSPSRQGVTTNEKLFF
14	TRBV2	TRBD1	.	TRBJ1-1	TGTGCCAGCAGCGGACAGGGACTGAACACTGAAGCTTTCTTT	CASSGQGLNTEAFF
12	TRBV28	.	.	TRBJ2-5	TGTGCCAGCACCTCAGGGTTAGAGACCCAGTACTTC	CASTSGLETQYF
17	TRBV9	TRBD1	.	TRBJ1-2	TGTGCCAGCAGCGTAGGGTTCGAGACAGGGAGGAGCTATGGCTACACCTTC	CASSVGFETGRSYGYTF
15	TRBV6-6	.	.	TRBJ2-7	TGTGCCAGCAGTTACGGGCAGATACTAACCTACGAGCAGTACTTC	CASSYGQILTYEQYF
14	TRBV7-9	.	once	TRBJ2-2	TGTGCCAGCTCCCGAGGGGGGAACACCGGGGAGCTGTTTTTT	CASSRGGNTGELFF
15	TRBV2	.	.	TRBJ2-1	TGTGCCAGCAGTGAACGAGGCCGCCGGTCAAGTGAGCAGTTCTTC	CASSERGRRSSEQFF
16	TRBV13	.	.	TRBJ2-4	TGTGCCAGCAGCCCTAGTGGCGAGGGGGCCAAAAACATTCAGTACTTC	CASSPSGEGAKNIQYF
14	TRBV11-1	.	once	TRBJ1-3	TGTGCCAGCGGGGGAGGCCGCGGTGGAAACACCATATATTTT	CASGGGRGGNTIYF
13	TRBV2	TRBD1	once	TRBJ2-2	TGTGCCAGCAGACAGGGGTGGGCCGGGGAGCTGTTTTTT	CASRQGWAGELFF
15	TRBV23-1	.	.	TRBJ2-7	TGCGCCAGCAGTCAATGGAGACAGTGCTCCTACGAGCAGTACTTC	CASSQWRQCSYEQYF
15	TRBV11-3	.	.	TRBJ1-1	TGTGCCAGCAGCATCGGAGTAAATAGGCCCGCTGAAGCTTTCTTT	CASSIGVNRPAEAFF
15	TRBV7-6	TRBD1	.	TRBJ1-1	TGTGCCAGCAGCTTAGGGGGGACAGGTAACACTGAAGCTTTCTTT	CASSLGGTGNTEAFF
14	TRBV3-1/TRBV3-2	TRBD1	.	TRBJ1-1	TGTGCCAGCAGCCAAGATCGGAGACAGGGGGGAGCTTTCTTT	CASSQDRRQGGAFF
13	TRBV30	.	.	TRBJ1-2	TGTGCCTGGAGTGGGGGGGGAACGGTGGGCTACACCTTC	CAWSGGGTVGYTF
13	TRBV10-1	.	.	TRBJ1-2	TGCGCCAGCAGCCCCGACGGGACCCGTGGCTACACCTTC	CASSPDGTRGYTF
11	TRBV12-3/TRBV12-4	.	.	TRBJ2-3	TGTGCCAGCAGTTTTACAGATACGCAGTATTTT	CASSFTDTQYF
13	TRBV6-5	.	.	TRBJ2-2	TGTGCCAGCAGTTACGAGGGTACCGGGGAGCTGTTTTTT	CASSYEGTGELFF
13	TRBV27	.	.	TRBJ1-2	TGTGCCAGCAGCCGGGACCAGAGCTATGGCTACACCTTC	CASSRDQSYGYTF
18	TRBV7-2	.	once	TRBJ2-6	TGTGCCAGCAGCTTAGTTCGGTTACCGAACTCTGGGGCCAACGTCCTGACTTTC	CASSLVRLPNSGANVLTF
15	TRBV6-5	TRBD1	.	TRBJ2-1	TGTGCCAGCAGCCCAACAGGGGGCTCCTACAATGAGCAGTTCTTC	CASSPTGGSYNEQFF
15	TRBV18	.	few	TRBJ1-4	TGTGCCAGCTCACCGACCGGGACAAGAAATGAAAAACTGTTTTTT	CASSPTGTRNEKLFF
15	TRBV11-2	.	few	TRBJ2-2	TGTGCCAGCAGCTTCTTGGGAGGATACACCGGGGAGCTGTTTTTT	CASSFLGGYTGELFF